This T cell receptor beta chain stems from a study of shared clonotypes between healthy human individuals. Study-wide results and caveats: Sequencing depth was expected to influence donor clonotype sharing.

Positively selected for CCR7, the CD45RO-negative cells used as naive CD8 cells excluded terminally differentiated effector memory CD45RA+ cells. To note about this clone: As yet, its antigen is unknown.

TCRdb keeps only in-frame clones here, not all; method: immunoSEQ multiplex PCR. The sample lists about 2.1 million clones; under 95% were seen once. Trimming stripped 0 bases from V and 3 bases from J, with 13 bases between. The CDR3 loop spans 16 amino acids. Looked up from germline, CDR1 is SGHTS and CDR2 is YDEGEE. The sequence was obtained from a man aged 18 to 29 in good health. Some clones in this sample may be carry-over from other donors' samples. This rearrangement joins TRBV5-8 to TRBJ1-5; no clear D. The specimen sequenced was naive CD8+ T cells from PBMCs. CDR3 residues: CASSLGNGGFNQPQHF. CDR3 DNA: TGTGCCAGCAGCTTGGGGAATGGTGGTTTCAATCAGCCCCAGCATTTT.